This entry is about one T cell receptor beta chain. Its antigen remains undetermined. Base quality data are lacking; no much larger clone is found one base away. Each collaborating institution followed its own protocols to collect whole blood in K2EDTA tubes. For TCRbeta analysis, collaborators shipped samples in one of three forms: frozen whole blood, isolated PBMCs, or DNA extracted from either of those sample types. This specimen belongs to a study of blood T cell repertoires in COVID-19 (TCRdb year 2020). Regarding the complete study: The collaborator samples originated in the United States, Italy and Spain and spanned the acute and convalescent phases of COVID-19. The samples were drawn from two sources: the first 160 participants of the ongoing ImmuneRACE study, and 1,254 subjects contributed by 6 global collaborators. The material from the prospective study consisted of cDNA or gDNA derived from T cells, B-cell-depleted T cells, or PBMCs. A freely available public database, intended as a resource for researchers studying the immune response to SARS-CoV-2, is where the repertoires were released. Subjects who had been exposed to COVID-19, were actively infected with it, or had recovered from it provided the deeply sampled blood TCRbeta repertoires that made up the dataset. Where available, HLA class I and class II types were taken from metadata supplied by the sample provider and were not determined by assay-based typing. Sample metadata almost always included a de-identified subject ID, COVID-19 status, age in years and sex. The study at large found these results: The amount of clinical and demographic metadata varied by source and participant and was provided uncurated.

From cysteine to phenylalanine, the CDR3 is 15 amino acids long. Solely the CDR3 DNA is kept, with 45 bases framed from the first base. The germline ends are 16 bases apart after V is trimmed by 6 bases and J by 4 bases. As encoded in the germline V gene (reference sequence), CDR1 is MNHNY while CDR2 is SVGAGI. TCRbeta CDR3 regions were amplified from genomic DNA using the immunoSEQ Assay, a bias-controlled multiplex PCR. On the authors' methods: Nucleated cell counts per sample were estimated from amplification of reference gene primers within the assay. To quantify the absolute abundance of each unique TCRbeta CDR3 rearrangement, sequence reads were collapsed and filtered. For each sample, productive Simpson clonality was calculated by taking the square root of Simpson's diversity index across productive rearrangements. Not all clones reach the TCRdb copy of this immuneACCESS table, which keeps in-frame sequences only. Checked studies attribute under half of the gap to unresolved V genes and leave the rest unexplained. The V and J calls and clone size were taken over from that table, and D and trimming were inferred from the DNA. A total of 150,000 to 200,000 clones appear in this sample, approximately 88% of them only once. Roughly 4.2% of the sample is held by the ten biggest clonotypes.

This TCR was sampled from a woman aged 25 to 39 with acute or convalescent COVID-19. The chain was built from TRBV6-6 and TRBJ2-1; the D segment cannot be called with confidence. The sample was peripheral blood. The CDR3: CASSKTAATYNEQFF. The DNA reads as follows: TGTGCCAGCAGCAAGACCGCAGCGACTTACAATGAGCAGTTCTTC.